Presented here are 17 T cell receptor beta chains from one specimen sequenced in a study of regulatory T cells in long-lasting Graves disease. Library construction for TCR beta used iRepertoire HTBI primers and Arm-PCR of CDR3 regions. Via MiXCR, TCRdb re-called the multiplex PCR reads, giving one row per CDR3 protein. Of a few hundred thousand distinct CDR3 sequences in the sample, roughly 25% were seen once. The time point: persistent/refractory GD, antithyroid drugs over 5 years with positive TRAb. TCR sequences were obtained from RNA taken from PBMCs. This specimen was peripheral blood mononuclear cells (PBMCs), taken when the disease was refractory, from a patient treated with antithyroid drugs. The receptors stem from a woman between 40 and 50 years old with Graves disease.

This clonotype was seen many times. The rearrangement joins TRBV11-2 to TRBJ2-7; unclear D gene. The CDR3 extends over 15 amino acids. The V and J ends lost 0 bases and 4 bases respectively, with 13 bases between them. Germline V gives CDR1 SGHAT, CDR2 FQNNGV. The CDR3, as DNA: TGTGCCAGCAGCTTAGAGGCAGAGATTCATTACGAGCAGTACTTC. This translates into CASSLEAEIHYEQYF.

On this clonotype itself: A much bigger clone sits one base away, suggesting this may be a read error. The chain is built from TRBV20-1 and TRBJ1-1, with a tentative D call TRBD1 (5 bases). The CDR3 is 14 residues long. Germline CDR1 and CDR2: DFQATT and SNEGSKA (reference sequence). DNA of the CDR3: TGCAGTGCTAGGGGGGGACGGGAGAACGCTGAAGCTTTCTTT. It specifies CSARGGRENAEAFF.

The rearrangement joins TRBV6-1 to TRBJ1-1; D remains unclear. Germline V lookup: CDR1 MNHNS, CDR2 SASEGT. CDR3 length equals 13 residues. Trimming removed 6 bases from V and 6 bases from J, with 14 bases in between. CDR3 sequence: CASRGSRNAEAFF. CDR3 sequence (DNA): TGTGCCAGCAGGGGGTCCAGAAACGCTGAAGCTTTCTTT.

This clonotype was recorded many times. This rearrangement joins TRBV6-2 or TRBV6-3 to TRBJ2-7, with D tentatively TRBD2 (6 bases). The CDR3 has 13 amino acids. Between the trimmed V and J ends, which lost 3 bases and 6 bases, there was a span of 12 bases. CDR1 is MNHEY, CDR2 SVGEGT, per germline. The CDR3 coding sequence is TGTGCCAGCAGTTATCCCGGGAGCGGCGAGCAGTACTTC. This gives the protein CASSYPGSGEQYF.

In its sample, this clonotype was seen a few times. The chain has TRBV19 and TRBJ2-1; 9 bases are shared with TRBD2. J was trimmed by 0 bases and V by 5 bases; bases with no gene match: 5. Germline V lookup: CDR1 LNHDA, CDR2 SQIVND (reference sequence). This CDR3 region has 16 residues. The CDR3 DNA reads TGTGCCAGTAGTCGACGACTAGCGGTCTCCTACAATGAGCAGTTCTTC. Translation gives CASSRRLAVSYNEQFF. The full variable domain, completed using reference TRBV19 and TRBJ2-1, is DGGITQSPKYLFRKEGQNVTLSCEQNLNHDAMYWYRQDPGQGLRLIYYSQIVNDFQKGDIAEGYSVSREKKESFPLTVTSAQKNPTAFYLCASSRRLAVSYNEQFFGPGTRLTVL.

The sample holds many counts of this clonotype. V gene TRBV20-1 combines with J gene TRBJ2-5, with D perhaps TRBD1 (6 bases). V lost 5 bases and J lost 4, with 14 bases in between. The germline V gene has CDR1 DFQATT and CDR2 SNEGSKA (reference sequence). This CDR3 contains 13 residues. In DNA, the CDR3 is TGCAGTGCTCCCTATTCAGGGGTAGAGACCCAGTACTTC. It translates to CSAPYSGVETQYF.

A single count supports this clonotype. The rearrangement links TRBV18 to TRBJ1-1, with D hard to call. Germline CDR1 is KGHSH and CDR2 is LQKENI. The CDR3 runs to 14 residues. V was pared by 3 bases and J by 0 bases, with 8 bases between. The CDR3 loop reads CASSPRLMNTEAFF. CDR3 nucleotides: TGTGCCAGCTCACCTCGTTTAATGAACACTGAAGCTTTCTTT.

There are many counts of this clonotype. The rearrangement uses TRBV28 and TRBJ1-5, with D unclear. CDR3 length equals 16 residues. V gave up 2 bases and J gave up 0 bases, with 11 bases separating them. CDR1 is MDHEN, CDR2 SYDVKM, per germline. The CDR3 spells CASSLERSYSNQPQHF. CDR3 DNA sequence: TGTGCCAGCAGTTTAGAACGGAGTTATAGCAATCAGCCCCAGCATTTT.

The chain is built from TRBV2 and TRBJ2-1; D uncertain. Germline-derived CDR1 and CDR2 are SNHLY and FYNNEI. This CDR3 region has 13 residues. Trimming took 2 bases from V and 6 from J, leaving 8 bases between them. The DNA for the CDR3 is TGTGCCAGCAGTGAAAGCGCCCTCAATGAGCAGTTCTTC. It yields the protein CASSESALNEQFF.

This clonotype came up many times. V is TRBV11-3 and J is TRBJ2-5; TRBD2 agrees at 11 bases. The CDR3 is 17 amino acids. The J segment lost 4 bases and the V segment lost 4 bases, leaving 11 bases of the junction unmatched. The germline V gene has CDR1 SGHNT and CDR2 YENEEA. CDR3 coding DNA: TGTGCCAGCAGCTCCGGTTTGACTAGCGGGGAGCGAGAGACCCAGTACTTC. It yields the protein CASSSGLTSGERETQYF.

The chain links TRBV7-8 to TRBJ2-7; a possible D gene is TRBD2 (5 bases). V lost 1 base and J 2 bases, leaving 12 bases between the germline ends. Germline CDR1 is SGHVS and CDR2 is FQNEAQ. This CDR3 is 15 amino acids long. This chain's CDR3 is CASSLVFGVPYEQYF. The CDR3 DNA reads TGTGCCAGCAGCTTAGTTTTCGGGGTCCCCTACGAGCAGTACTTC.

CDR3: CASRRTGGLETQYF. CDR3 bases: TGTGCCAGTAGGCGGACAGGGGGCTTAGAGACCCAGTACTTC. The J gene is TRBJ2-5, the V gene TRBV19; 11 bases fit TRBD1. This CDR3 is built from 14 residues. The ends lost 6 bases at V and 4 bases at J; junction bases unmatched: 4. Germline CDR1 and CDR2: LNHDA and SQIVND (reference sequence).

This clonotype was counted between two and nine times. The genes are TRBV20-1 and TRBJ2-7; 10 positions match TRBD2. Germline CDR1 reads DFQATT; CDR2 reads SNEGSKA (reference sequence). The CDR3 runs 16 residues. V was pared by 1 base and J by 1 base, with 7 bases of the junction left unmatched. This CDR3 is CSARVIRGLASYEQYF. CDR3 DNA: TGCAGTGCTAGAGTAATTCGGGGACTAGCGTCCTACGAGCAGTACTTC.

Many counts were recorded for this clonotype. This chain uses TRBV28 with TRBJ2-7; D gene ambiguous. Trimming pared 2 bases from V and 2 bases from J, leaving 19 bases between. The CDR3 runs to 17 residues. CDR1 and CDR2 from the germline V gene are MDHEN and SYDVKM. The CDR3: CASSLVSGRSTPYEQYF. The CDR3 nucleotides read TGTGCCAGCAGTTTAGTCTCGGGCAGGAGCACCCCCTACGAGCAGTACTTC.

CDR3 in DNA: TGTGCCAGCAGACCTGACAGGTTCGGGAACACTGAAGCTTTCTTT. As protein: CASRPDRFGNTEAFF. The chain joins TRBV6-2 or TRBV6-3 to TRBJ1-1; perhaps TRBD1 as D (6 bases). The CDR3 contains 15 residues. Trimming removed 6 bases from V and 1 base from J, with 15 bases in between. CDR1 and CDR2 from the germline V gene are MNHEY and SVGEGT.

The gene calls are TRBV25-1 and TRBJ2-7; 7 bases align to TRBD2. With V trimmed by 0 bases and J by 3 bases, 5 bases remained unmatched. Germline lookup yields CDR1 MGHDK and CDR2 SYGVNS. This CDR3 region has 15 residues. The CDR3 spells CASSEYWSGNYEQYF. The CDR3 region has the DNA TGTGCCAGCAGTGAATATTGGAGCGGGAACTACGAGCAGTACTTC.

This chain uses TRBV12-3 or TRBV12-4 with TRBJ2-1, with D possibly being TRBD1 (5 bases). V was pared by 8 bases and J by 3 bases, with 17 bases between. This CDR3 has 15 amino acids. The CDR3 DNA sequence: TGTGCCAGCGGCGCATCTAGGGGTCGCTACAATGAGCAGTTCTTC. It encodes CASGASRGRYNEQFF.